The rows below give T cell receptor beta chains drawn from one sample of a study of beta chain features in type 1 diabetes. TCRdb's table, derived via immunoSEQ multiplex PCR, lists solely in-frame clones and lacks some. The sample has roughly 240,000 clones; roughly an eighth are singletons. The sample consisted of naive CD4+ T cells from blood. The receptors were sampled from a woman between 35 and 50 years old in good health. CDR3s include the opening cysteine and the closing phenylalanine or tryptophan. The order of the fields is J gene, D gene, clone size, CDR3 length, V gene, CDR3 DNA, CDR3 protein. The D gene is left open where the match is weak. Some rows have no size entry. The others give once, few or many, or a class for an expanded clone.

>TRBJ2-5|-|-|11|TRBV2
TGTGCCTGCGGGGAGTACGAGACCCAGTACTTC
CACGEYETQYF
>TRBJ2-2|-|few|15|TRBV5-1
TGCGCCAGCAGCCGCGGGGTAGCGAACACCGGGGAGCTGTTTTTT
CASSRGVANTGELFF
>TRBJ2-7|TRBD1|-|17|TRBV2
TGTGCCAGCAGTGAAAATCCTTTCAGGGGGTATTCCTACGAGCAGTACTTC
CASSENPFRGYSYEQYF
>TRBJ2-7|TRBD2|-|15|TRBV6-4
TGTGCCAGCAGTGTGGAGCGGGGGGTAACCTACGAGCAGTACTTC
CASSVERGVTYEQYF
>TRBJ2-5|-|few|14|TRBV27
TGTGCCAGCAGCCCTAGCTGGGCCCAAGAGACCCAGTACTTC
CASSPSWAQETQYF
>TRBJ1-3|TRBD1|few|14|TRBV18
TGTGCCAGCTCACCGGACAGGGCTGGAAACACCATATATTTT
CASSPDRAGNTIYF
>TRBJ2-7|-|-|14|TRBV10-3
TGTGCCGTCGATCGGTCCCGCGGCGTTGGCGAGCAGTACTTC
CAVDRSRGVGEQYF
>TRBJ2-1|-|-|16|TRBV5-1
TGCGCCAGCAGCTCGGACAGCGTAAGCTCCTACAATGAGCAGTTCTTC
CASSSDSVSSYNEQFF
>TRBJ1-3|TRBD1|few|13|TRBV29-1
TGCAGCGTTACACAGGGGTTTGGAAACACCATATATTTT
CSVTQGFGNTIYF
>TRBJ2-1|-|few|13|TRBV7-2
TGTGCCAGCAGCTTAGGCGGGACTAGGGGGCTGTTCTTC
CASSLGGTRGLFF
>TRBJ1-5|-|few|13|TRBV7-9
TGTGCCAGCAGCTACACAGTAGATCAGCCCCAGCATTTT
CASSYTVDQPQHF
>TRBJ1-2|-|few|15|TRBV2
TGTGCCAGCACTTTGGAACAGGTTCCTAACTATGGCTACACCTTC
CASTLEQVPNYGYTF
>TRBJ2-7|TRBD1|-|14|TRBV5-4
TGTGCCAGCAGCCGAAGACAGGGGGAGTACGAGCAGTACTTC
CASSRRQGEYEQYF
>TRBJ2-1|-|-|11|TRBV5-4
TGTGCCAGCAGCTTGGGCAGAGAGCAGTTCTTC
CASSLGREQFF
>TRBJ2-1|TRBD2|few|16|TRBV7-2
TGTGCCAGCAGCCTACGACGACTAGCGGGGTACAATGAGCAGTTCTTC
CASSLRRLAGYNEQFF
>TRBJ2-7|-|-|15|TRBV6-5
TGTGCCAGCAGTTACTCAGTGGCAGGCTCCTACGAGCAGTACTTC
CASSYSVAGSYEQYF
>TRBJ1-1|-|many|15|TRBV4-3
TGCGCCAGCAGCCAAGAGTACAGGAGGAACACTGAAGCTTTCTTT
CASSQEYRRNTEAFF
>TRBJ1-1|TRBD1|few|18|TRBV18
TGTGCCAGCTCACCAAAACGGGAGACAGGGATAAAAAACACTGAAGCTTTCTTT
CASSPKRETGIKNTEAFF
>TRBJ2-5|TRBD2|few|15|TRBV5-1
TGCGCCAGCAGCTTGGGGACTAGCCGAGGGGAGACCCAGTACTTC
CASSLGTSRGETQYF
>TRBJ2-4|-|few|15|TRBV7-2
TGTGCCAGCAGCTTAGCCGCGGTAGCCAAAAACATTCAGTACTTC
CASSLAAVAKNIQYF
>TRBJ2-1|TRBD1|-|16|TRBV19
TGTGCCAGTAGTGTAGGGACAGGGAGCTCCTACAATGAGCAGTTCTTC
CASSVGTGSSYNEQFF
>TRBJ1-1|-|few|17|TRBV5-4
TGTGCCAGCGGCTACTCCCAGCGGAGTTCGACGAACACTGAAGCTTTCTTT
CASGYSQRSSTNTEAFF